These 22 T cell receptor beta chains were sequenced from one sample in a study of T cells in Graves' hyperthyroidism and ophthalmopathy. What was amplified from RNA transcripts were TCR beta CDR3 regions. A first-round RT-PCR of the TCR CDR3 used the HTBI primer set. One entry per CDR3 protein results from TCRdb running MiXCR on the multiplex PCR reads. The table records fewer than 600,000 distinct CDR3 sequences, about 15% of them present only once. Specimen: blood. These receptors were taken from a woman between 18 and 29 years old with Graves' hyperthyroidism.

The chain employs TRBV4-1 and TRBJ2-7; TRBD2 matches at 11 bases. The CDR3 has 17 amino acids. Germline lookup yields CDR1 MGHRA and CDR2 YSYEKL. J lost 2 bases, V lost 7 bases, and 13 bases had no gene match. In DNA form, the CDR3 reads TGCGCCAGCACCCCCGGGACTAGCGGAGATTTCCCCTACGAGCAGTACTTC. Its translation: CASTPGTSGDFPYEQYF.

This clonotype was detected many times. The chain has TRBV10-3 and TRBJ2-5; D is unresolved. CDR3 length equals 15 residues. Germline assignment: CDR1 ENHRY and CDR2 SYGVKD. Trimming removed 4 bases at V and 3 bases at J, with 15 bases between. CDR3 coding DNA: TGTGCCATCAGTGGGGCTACGACGGAGAAAGAGACCCAGTACTTC. It codes for CAISGATTEKETQYF.

There are a few counts of this clonotype. This sequence joins TRBV29-1 and TRBJ1-4, with 7 bases fitting TRBD1. Per the germline V gene, CDR1 is SQVTM and CDR2 is ANQGSEA. V lost 6 bases, J lost 3 bases, and 4 bases stayed unmatched. The CDR3 contains 13 residues. The CDR3 loop reads CSVGRGPNEKLFF. DNA of the CDR3: TGCAGCGTGGGGAGGGGGCCTAATGAAAAACTGTTTTTT.

About this clonotype itself: A much larger clone differs from this one at a single base, so this may be a read error. The chain carries TRBV5-1 and TRBJ2-7; tentatively, D is TRBD1 (5 bases). The CDR3 runs 16 residues. In germline, CDR1 is SGHRS, CDR2 YFSETQ. V was cut by 4 bases and J by 0 bases, with 17 bases left in between. DNA of the CDR3: TGCGCCAGCAGCCCCCGTTTTGATCAGGGCTCCTACGAGCAGTACTTC. Its protein is CASSPRFDQGSYEQYF.

The sample holds many counts of this clonotype. The V call is TRBV3-1, the J call TRBJ2-1; TRBD2 matches at 7 bases. This CDR3 has 15 residues. The V gene's germline CDR1 is LGHDT and CDR2 YNNKEL (reference sequence). V was clipped by 3 bases and J by 2 bases; unmatched bases: 4. The CDR3 is CASSQASGTYNEQFF. CDR3 DNA: TGTGCCAGCAGCCAGGCTAGCGGTACCTACAATGAGCAGTTCTTC.

The chain joins TRBV7-9 to TRBJ2-1; 12 nucleotides agree with TRBD2. V shed 5 bases, J shed 4 bases, and the junction held 9 bases outside the gene matches. The V gene's germline CDR1 is SEHNR and CDR2 FQNEAQ (reference sequence). This CDR3 contains 17 residues. In DNA form, the CDR3 reads TGTGCCAGCAGCCTCAGGACTAGCGGGACCCTGTACAATGAGCAGTTCTTC. Residues: CASSLRTSGTLYNEQFF.

This sequence joins TRBV3-1 and TRBJ2-7; the D gene is possibly TRBD1 (6 bases). Germline V gene lookup returns CDR1 LGHDT and CDR2 YNNKEL (reference sequence). The CDR3 consists of 13 residues. Trimming removed 8 bases from V and 2 bases from J, with 13 bases in between. Here the CDR3 DNA reads TGTGCCAGCGGATACGGGACAACCTACGAGCAGTACTTC. As protein: CASGYGTTYEQYF.

This clonotype was found a few times. The gene calls are TRBV4-1 and TRBJ2-7; TRBD2 might be the D (6 bases). The CDR3 is made up of 15 amino acids. Germline values: CDR1 MGHRA, CDR2 YSYEKL. The V end was cut by 4 bases, the J end by 3 bases, with 16 bases between. The CDR3 DNA sequence: TGCGCCAGCAGCCTCCAGGGAGGAGGGATCTACGAGCAGTACTTC. Its protein product is CASSLQGGGIYEQYF.

This clonotype was seen at least ten times. The chain is built from TRBV5-1 and TRBJ1-5; D is possibly TRBD1 (6 bases). The CDR3 consists of 15 residues. Per the germline V gene, CDR1 is SGHRS and CDR2 is YFSETQ. Deletions cut 0 bases from V and 4 bases from J, with 11 bases between. The CDR3 protein is CASSLEGTMNQPQHF. DNA of the CDR3: TGCGCCAGCAGCTTGGAGGGGACAATGAATCAGCCCCAGCATTTT. The full variable domain, in which reference TRBV5-1 and TRBJ1-5 provide the parts outside the CDR3, is KAGVTQTPRYLIKTRGQQVTLSCSPISGHRSVSWYQQTPGQGLQFLFEYFSETQRNKGNFPGRFSGRQFSNSRSEMNVSTLELGDSALYLCASSLEGTMNQPQHFGDGTRLSIL.

This clonotype was detected ten times or more. The chain combines TRBV2 with TRBJ2-5; tentative D call: TRBD2 (6 bases). The CDR3 length is 15 residues. The V gene lost 2 bases and the J gene lost 5 bases, with 15 bases spanning the gap. Germline V lookup: CDR1 SNHLY, CDR2 FYNNEI. CDR3: CASSELGTGGETQYF. CDR3 bases: TGTGCCAGCAGTGAACTGGGGACTGGGGGGGAGACCCAGTACTTC.

The V gene is TRBV7-6, the J gene TRBJ2-5; 9 bases are shared with TRBD2. The DNA end favors TRBJ2-1, so the J call may be wrong. The CDR3 contains 16 residues. Germline V gene data show CDR1 as SGHVS and CDR2 as FNYEAQ. The CDR3 loop is CASSLGASGTQETQFF. The CDR3 nucleotides read TGTGCCAGCAGCTTAGGGGCTAGCGGGACTCAAGAGACCCAGTTCTTC.

This clonotype was seen more than once but under ten times. The gene calls are TRBV14 and TRBJ1-2; D is unresolved. V lost 2 bases and J 2 bases, leaving 9 bases between the germline ends. Per germline, CDR1 SGHDN and CDR2 FVKESK. The CDR3 covers 14 residues. The CDR3, as DNA: TGTGCCAGCAGCCAATCATCAGGCAACTATGGCTACACCTTC. It translates to CASSQSSGNYGYTF.

This clonotype was observed at least ten times. This rearrangement joins TRBV12-3 or TRBV12-4 to TRBJ1-2; possible D gene TRBD1, 5 bases. V lost 5 bases, J lost 8 bases, and 18 bases lay in between. The CDR3 has 14 amino acids. CDR3 protein: CASSPTEPIPGYTF. In DNA form, the CDR3 reads TGTGCCAGCAGTCCGACAGAACCTATACCAGGCTACACCTTC.

This clonotype came up many times. This chain links TRBV27 with TRBJ1-1, with 7 bases matching TRBD1. V shed 10 bases, J shed 9 bases, and the junction held 8 bases outside the gene matches. This CDR3 has 11 residues. Germline V gene data show CDR1 as MNHEY and CDR2 as SMNVEV (reference sequence). The chain's CDR3 is CATRSGGKAFF. The CDR3 DNA sequence: TGTGCCACCCGTTCAGGGGGAAAAGCTTTCTTT.

This clonotype was found a few times. This rearrangement joins TRBV13 to TRBJ2-1, with 10 bases lining up with TRBD2. The V gene's germline CDR1 is PRHDT and CDR2 FYEKMQ (reference sequence). Trimming cost V 5 bases and J 0 bases; bases outside gene matches: 10. The CDR3 contains 18 residues. CDR3 amino acids: CASSHLGLADISYNEQFF. Here the CDR3 DNA reads TGTGCCAGCAGCCACCTTGGACTAGCGGATATCTCCTACAATGAGCAGTTCTTC.

This clonotype was seen a few times. The chain carries TRBV5-1 and TRBJ1-1; D is unclear. The CDR3 runs 13 residues. Germline CDR1 is SGHRS and CDR2 is YFSETQ. V lost 2 bases and J lost 6, with 11 bases in between. CDR3 residues: CASSLTLSAEAFF. The CDR3, as DNA: TGCGCCAGCAGCTTAACATTAAGCGCTGAAGCTTTCTTT.

This rearrangement joins TRBV6-4 to TRBJ1-6; D not certain. Trimming pared 0 bases from V and 10 bases from J, leaving 7 bases between. Per the germline V gene, CDR1 is MRHNA and CDR2 is SNTAGT. The CDR3 is 13 residues long. CDR3 residues: CASSDSQLSPLHF. CDR3 in DNA: TGTGCCAGCAGTGACTCACAGTTGTCACCCCTCCACTTT.

This clonotype was seen more than once but under ten times. V and J are TRBV24-1 and TRBJ2-2; 8 bases match TRBD2. Unmatched junction bases numbered 12, after V lost 10 bases and J lost 6 bases. The CDR3 consists of 15 residues. Germline CDR1 reads KGHDR; CDR2 reads SFDVKD. CDR3 loop: CATAAGGGKPGELFF. For the CDR3, the DNA is TGTGCCACGGCCGCGGGAGGCGGGAAGCCCGGGGAGCTGTTTTTT.

This clonotype was counted a few times. The CDR3 here is CSASTGFRTNSYEQYF. The CDR3 nucleotides are TGCAGTGCCTCGACTGGCTTTAGAACTAACTCCTACGAGCAGTACTTC. The rearrangement joins TRBV20-1 to TRBJ2-7; D remains ambiguous. The germline V gene encodes CDR1 DFQATT and CDR2 SNEGSKA (reference sequence). V dropped 6 bases and J dropped 0 bases, with 21 bases sitting between them. The CDR3 runs 16 residues.

V usage is TRBV10-3 and J usage is TRBJ2-7; 8 nucleotides line up with TRBD1. Germline loops: CDR1 ENHRY, CDR2 SYGVKD. The CDR3 length is 13 residues. Trimming took 8 bases from V and 1 from J; bases not matched to a gene: 4. The CDR3: CAISGTGSYEQYF. The CDR3 region has the DNA TGTGCCATCTCCGGGACAGGATCCTACGAGCAGTACTTC.

This clonotype was seen only once. This chain connects TRBV18 to TRBJ1-4, with a tentative D call TRBD1 (5 bases). V lost 5 bases, J lost 0 bases, and 13 bases lay in between. The CDR3 spans 16 residues. The V gene's germline CDR1 is KGHSH and CDR2 LQKENI. The CDR3 sequence is CASSRRQSATNEKLFF. The DNA for the CDR3 is TGTGCCAGCTCAAGACGACAGAGCGCAACTAATGAAAAACTGTTTTTT.

This clonotype was seen only a few times. This sequence joins TRBV5-1 and TRBJ2-7; D unclear. V lost 0 bases and J lost 6, with 7 bases in between. CDR1 is SGHRS, CDR2 YFSETQ, per germline. The CDR3 contains 12 residues. In nucleotides, the CDR3 is TGCGCCAGCAGCTTGGTAGGATCCGAGCAGTACGTC. Translated: CASSLVGSEQYV.